Below, one T cell receptor beta chain is given with its context. TCRdb's copy holds only in-frame clones and misses some; the assay was immunoSEQ multiplex PCR. The sample lists 190,000 or so clones; approximately 84% were seen once. This sample is part of a study of blood T cell repertoires in COVID-19. CDR1 and CDR2 from the germline V gene are SGHTA and FQGNSA. Trimming pared 1 base from V and 5 bases from J, leaving 6 bases between. This CDR3 comprises 13 residues. The study drew participants aged 18 to 89 years from roughly 25 US areas. Cohort 3 recovered donors had two negative PCRs, clearance, or symptom resolution.

Sequenced sample: PBMCs or T cells enriched from blood (not recorded which). This TCR came from a man aged 40-49 years who had recovered from COVID-19. V usage is TRBV7-2 and J usage is TRBJ1-5, with D unclear. CDR3 bases: TGTGCCAGCAGCTTAGTCCGGGATCAGCCCCAGCATTTT. Its protein product is CASSLVRDQPQHF.